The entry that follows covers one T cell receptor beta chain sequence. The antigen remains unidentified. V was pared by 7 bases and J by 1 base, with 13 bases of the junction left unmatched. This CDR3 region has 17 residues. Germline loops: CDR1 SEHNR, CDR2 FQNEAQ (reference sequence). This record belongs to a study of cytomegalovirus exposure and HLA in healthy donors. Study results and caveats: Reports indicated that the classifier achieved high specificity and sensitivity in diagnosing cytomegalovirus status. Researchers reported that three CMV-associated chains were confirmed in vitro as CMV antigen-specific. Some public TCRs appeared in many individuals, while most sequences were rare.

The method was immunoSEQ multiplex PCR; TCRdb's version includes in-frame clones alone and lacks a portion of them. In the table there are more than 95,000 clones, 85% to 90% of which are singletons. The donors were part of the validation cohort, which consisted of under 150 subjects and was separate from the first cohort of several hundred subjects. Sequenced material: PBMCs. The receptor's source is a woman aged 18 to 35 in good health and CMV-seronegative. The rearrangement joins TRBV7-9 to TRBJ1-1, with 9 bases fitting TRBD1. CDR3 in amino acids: CASNQKRDRARNTEAFF. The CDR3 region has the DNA TGTGCCAGCAACCAAAAACGGGACAGGGCCAGGAACACTGAAGCTTTCTTT.